This entry lists 17 T cell receptor beta chains sequenced from one sample in a study of cytomegalovirus exposure and HLA in healthy donors. Primers: 60 Vbeta forward and 13 Jbeta reverse. Using immunoSEQ multiplex PCR, the repertoire was profiled, and TCRdb retains in-frame clones only, with some absent. The data hold about 170,000 clones, with 75% to 90% observed a single time. Sample: PBMCs. These receptors were obtained from a boy between 2 and 10 years old in good health and CMV-seronegative.

This rearrangement joins TRBV7-9 to TRBJ1-4; 9 positions agree with TRBD1. Germline V gives CDR1 SEHNR, CDR2 FQNEAQ (reference sequence). This CDR3 contains 14 residues. Trimming removed 3 bases from V and 5 bases from J; junction bases left unmatched: 1. CDR3 DNA sequence: TGTGCCAGCAGCTTGGGGACAGGGAATGAAAAACTGTTTTTT. Translated, it gives CASSLGTGNEKLFF. Full variable domain (outside the CDR3, taken from reference TRBV7-9 and TRBJ1-4): DTGVSQNPRHKITKRGQNVTFRCDPISEHNRLYWYRQTLGQGPEFLTYFQNEAQLEKSRLLSDRFSAERPKGSFSTLEIQRTEQGDSAMYLCASSLGTGNEKLFFGSGTQLSVL.

This clone was detected a few times. The CDR3 here is CASSFSRGRSYNEQFF. The CDR3, as DNA: TGTGCCAGCAGCTTTAGTAGGGGCCGCTCCTACAATGAGCAGTTCTTC. The chain combines TRBV7-2 with TRBJ2-1, with a possible D match to TRBD1 (5 bases). V shed 3 bases and J shed 0 bases, with 12 bases lying between them. From germline, CDR1 is SGHTA and CDR2 FQGNSA. The CDR3 totals 16 residues.

The rearrangement links TRBV15 to TRBJ2-5, with 10 bases lining up with TRBD2. Germline V lookup: CDR1 LNHNV, CDR2 YYDKDF (reference sequence). V lost 8 bases, J lost 3 bases, and 3 bases stayed unmatched. CDR3 length equals 13 residues. The CDR3 loop is CATQREGEETQYF. The DNA of the CDR3 is TGTGCCACCCAGCGGGAGGGTGAAGAGACCCAGTACTTC.

The V call is TRBV2, the J call TRBJ2-2; TRBD2 might be the D (5 bases). Germline V gene sequence: CDR1 SNHLY, CDR2 FYNNEI. The CDR3 consists of 11 residues. The V gene lost 7 bases and the J gene lost 6 bases, with 6 bases spanning the gap. The CDR3 reads CASNSAGELFF. The CDR3, as DNA: TGTGCCAGCAATAGCGCCGGGGAGCTGTTTTTT.

This chain uses TRBV7-8 with TRBJ2-2; 9 bases align to TRBD2. CDR3 length: 18 amino acids. J gave up 0 bases and V 2 bases, and 7 bases lay outside the gene matches. Germline loops: CDR1 SGHVS, CDR2 FQNEAQ. The CDR3 nucleotides read TGTGCCAGCAGCTTATACCTCAGCGGGGGGACGAACACCGGGGAGCTGTTTTTT. Translated, it gives CASSLYLSGGTNTGELFF. The whole variable domain, remainder taken from reference TRBV7-8 and TRBJ2-2, is GAGVSQSPRYKVAKRGQDVALRCDPISGHVSLFWYQQALGQGPEFLTYFQNEAQLDKSGLPSDRFFAERPEGSVSTLKIQRTQQEDSAVYLCASSLYLSGGTNTGELFFGEGSRLTVL.

This clone came up a few times. The chain links TRBV7-2 to TRBJ1-1; no firm D call. Germline-derived CDR1 and CDR2 are SGHTA and FQGNSA. V shed 1 base and J shed 4 bases, with 10 bases lying between them. CDR3 length equals 14 residues. The CDR3 protein is CASSLVGLGTEAFF. CDR3 coding DNA: TGTGCCAGCAGCTTAGTAGGCCTAGGCACTGAAGCTTTCTTT. Full variable domain (missing parts from reference TRBV7-2 and TRBJ1-1): GAGVSQSPSNKVTEKGKDVELRCDPISGHTALYWYRQSLGQGLEFLIYFQGNSAPDKSGLPSDRFSAERTGGSVSTLTIQRTQQEDSAVYLCASSLVGLGTEAFFGQGTRLTVV.

This clone has a single count. V and J are TRBV13 and TRBJ2-7, with 7 nucleotides matching TRBD1. This CDR3 is 15 amino acids long. V gave up 5 bases and J gave up 1 base; unmatched junction bases: 8. The germline V gene has CDR1 PRHDT and CDR2 FYEKMQ (reference sequence). The CDR3 sequence is CASSREGTESYEQYF. The CDR3 DNA is TGTGCCAGCAGCCGAGAGGGGACAGAATCCTACGAGCAGTACTTC.

V usage is TRBV2 and J usage is TRBJ2-1; perhaps TRBD2 as D (7 bases). The germline V gene has CDR1 SNHLY and CDR2 FYNNEI. V lost 7 bases and J 2 bases, leaving 27 bases between the germline ends. The length of the CDR3 is 19 residues. The CDR3 coding sequence is TGTGCCAGCATAAGGGGGGGCGTCTACGGGAGCGGTACCTACAATGAGCAGTTCTTC. Translated, it gives CASIRGGVYGSGTYNEQFF.

This chain uses TRBV10-2 with TRBJ2-7, with a possible D match to TRBD1 (6 bases). The CDR3 spans 12 residues. Germline V gene lookup returns CDR1 WSHSY and CDR2 SAAADI. Trimming stripped 3 bases from V and 3 bases from J, with 6 bases between. CDR3 loop: CASSEGGYEQYF. The CDR3 bases are TGCGCCAGCAGTGAAGGGGGCTACGAGCAGTACTTC.

This chain connects TRBV30 to TRBJ2-3; possible D gene TRBD1, 6 bases. This CDR3 region has 17 residues. V was shortened by 1 base and J by 1 base, with 18 bases between the two germline ends. Germline V lookup: CDR1 GTSNPN, CDR2 SVGIG (reference sequence). Written as DNA, the CDR3 is TGTGCCTGGAGTGCTCACAGGGTGTCGCCTGGCACAGATACGCAGTATTTT. This sequence encodes CAWSAHRVSPGTDTQYF.

The J gene is TRBJ1-2, the V gene TRBV6-5; TRBD1 matches 7 bases. The CDR3 length is 13 residues. Germline lookup yields CDR1 MNHEY and CDR2 SVGAGI. With V trimmed by 5 bases and J by 3 bases, 3 bases remained unmatched. The chain's CDR3 is CASSRQGYYGYTF. DNA of the CDR3: TGTGCCAGCAGTCGACAGGGTTACTATGGCTACACCTTC.

Regarding this clone: The sample holds other DNA sequences that translate to the same CDR3. This chain uses TRBV14 with TRBJ1-3, with D uncertain. V was trimmed by 1 base and J by 4 bases, leaving 8 bases between them. In germline, CDR1 is SGHDN, CDR2 FVKESK. The CDR3 length is 14 residues. CDR3 DNA: TGTGCCAGCAGCCAAGTAATCTCCGGAAACACCATATATTTT. It codes for CASSQVISGNTIYF.

A remark on this clone: One junction end does not reproduce the germline sequence, and a read error may be involved. Other DNA sequences in this specimen translate into the identical CDR3. The chain has TRBV11-2 and TRBJ1-1, with a tentative D call TRBD1 (6 bases). Per germline, CDR1 SGHAT and CDR2 FQNNGV. The CDR3 spans 16 residues. In nucleotides, the CDR3 is TGTGCTAGCAGCTTAGATCGGGGGGCGGGGACCACTGAAGCTTTCTTT. Amino acid sequence: CASSLDRGAGTTEAFF.

This sequence joins TRBV6-1 and TRBJ1-3; no clear D. With 6 bases removed from V and 0 bases from J, the gap between germline ends came to 6 bases. CDR1 and CDR2 (germline): MNHNS, SASEGT. The CDR3 loop spans 13 amino acids. The CDR3 loop is CASRLSSGNTIYF. The CDR3 region has the DNA TGTGCCAGCAGACTTAGCTCTGGAAACACCATATATTTT.

The chain has TRBV5-8 and TRBJ1-3, with 8 positions matching TRBD1. Unmatched junction bases numbered 7, after V lost 4 bases and J lost 1 base. Germline V gene data show CDR1 as SGHTS and CDR2 as YDEGEE. CDR3 length: 16 residues. CDR3 in amino acids: CASSIGDRHSGNTIYF. The DNA of the CDR3 is TGTGCCAGCAGCATCGGGGACAGGCATTCTGGAAACACCATATATTTT.

V is TRBV5-4 and J is TRBJ2-1; D not resolved. The CDR3 runs 11 residues. Germline values: CDR1 SGHNT, CDR2 YYREEE (reference sequence). Trimming pared 1 base from V and 7 bases from J, leaving 3 bases between. CDR3 coding DNA: TGTGCCAGCAGCTTGTCTAATGAGCAGTTCTTC. Translating it yields CASSLSNEQFF.

The V call is TRBV9, the J call TRBJ2-7; no clear D. V lost 4 bases to trimming and J lost 0 bases, with 11 bases between them. Per germline, CDR1 SGDLS and CDR2 YYNGEE. The CDR3 sequence is 14 residues long. The CDR3 region is CASSFDWSSYEQYF. CDR3 nucleotides: TGTGCCAGCAGCTTCGACTGGAGCTCCTACGAGCAGTACTTC.